The 8 T cell receptor beta chains presented below share a single source sample, sequenced in a study of T cell responses to AZD1222 COVID-19 vaccine. Assay: immunoSEQ multiplex PCR; the TCRdb copy retains only in-frame clones and omits some. Of 250,000 to 300,000 clones listed, 85% to 95% are singletons. Source: peripheral blood, taken 28 days after the second AZD1222 dose. These receptors all come from an adult who received the AZD1222 COVID-19 vaccine.

J is TRBJ1-2 and V is TRBV28, with D hard to call. The CDR3 runs to 15 residues. The germline V gene has CDR1 MDHEN and CDR2 SYDVKM. Trimming took 3 bases from V and 5 from J, leaving 16 bases between them. This CDR3 is CASSFPGPLGYGYTF. DNA for the CDR3: TGTGCCAGCAGTTTCCCAGGACCATTAGGATATGGCTACACCTTC.

The table lists this clone with a count of one. The V and J genes are TRBV7-3 and TRBJ2-5; D gene unclear. Germline lookup yields CDR1 SGHTA and CDR2 FQGTGA. Trimming left V 2 bases short and J 5 bases short, with 9 bases between. The length of the CDR3 is 13 residues. CDR3 amino acids: CASSLQVRETQYF. DNA of the CDR3: TGTGCCAGCAGCTTACAAGTTCGGGAGACCCAGTACTTC.

The CDR3 DNA is TGCGCCAGCAGCTTGGTAGGCCGATCACCCCTCCACTTT. Protein sequence: CASSLVGRSPLHF. This rearrangement joins TRBV5-1 to TRBJ1-6; D ambiguous. Between the trimmed V and J ends, which lost 0 bases and 10 bases, there was a span of 8 bases. Germline V lookup: CDR1 SGHRS, CDR2 YFSETQ. The CDR3 extends over 13 amino acids.

The CDR3 sequence is CASIGSMNTGELFF. The CDR3 DNA follows: TGTGCCAGCATCGGGTCAATGAACACCGGGGAGCTGTTTTTT. This chain links TRBV28 with TRBJ2-2; D call uncertain. The V and J ends lost 7 bases and 1 base respectively, with 10 bases between them. Per the germline V gene, CDR1 is MDHEN and CDR2 is SYDVKM. The length of the CDR3 is 14 residues.

A note on this clone: Other nucleotide sequences from this sample produce the same CDR3. The chain recombines TRBV18 with TRBJ1-6; a possible D gene is TRBD1 (5 bases). V was trimmed by 3 bases and J by 8 bases, leaving 8 bases between them. The CDR3 loop spans 13 amino acids. Germline loops: CDR1 KGHSH, CDR2 LQKENI. Here the CDR3 reads CASSPQGDSPLHF. In DNA, the CDR3 is TGTGCCAGCTCACCCCAGGGCGATTCACCCCTCCACTTT. The complete variable domain, with remaining parts taken from reference TRBV18 and TRBJ1-6, reads NAGVMQNPRHLVRRRGQEARLRCSPMKGHSHVYWYRQLPEEGLKFMVYLQKENIIDESGMPKERFSAEFPKEGPSILRIQQVVRGDSAAYFCASSPQGDSPLHFGNGTRLTVT.

The gene calls are TRBV3-1 (or the pseudogene TRBV3-2) and TRBJ2-2; 12 positions agree with TRBD2. Trimming removed 4 bases from V and 6 bases from J; junction bases left unmatched: 0. The CDR3 consists of 14 residues. In germline, CDR1 is LGHDT, CDR2 YNNKEL (reference sequence). As DNA, the CDR3 is TGTGCCAGCAGCCCTAGCGGGGGGGCCGGGGAGCTGTTTTTT. As protein: CASSPSGGAGELFF.

V gene TRBV18 combines with J gene TRBJ1-1; D ambiguous. The germline V gene has CDR1 KGHSH and CDR2 LQKENI. The CDR3 is made up of 13 amino acids. V was cut by 6 bases and J by 3 bases, with 11 bases left in between. Written as DNA, the CDR3 is TGTGCCAGCTCTCCCGGAGCCCACACTGAAGCTTTCTTT. It encodes CASSPGAHTEAFF.

The V and J genes are TRBV7-2 and TRBJ2-3; D may be TRBD1 (5 bases). This CDR3 has 16 residues. Trimming cost V 5 bases and J 4 bases, with 19 bases left between them. Germline V CDR1 and CDR2: SGHTA, FQGNSA. The CDR3 coding sequence is TGTGCCAGCAGCCAAACTCGGACCAGGGTTGCAGATACGCAGTATTTT. Protein: CASSQTRTRVADTQYF.